These T cell receptor beta chains were read from a single sample in a study of T cell responses to AZD1222 COVID-19 vaccine. Profiling relied on immunoSEQ multiplex PCR, and the TCRdb table lists in-frame clones only, not all of them. This sample has around 260,000 clones; more than 80% occur once, and the top ten carry approximately 0.52%. Sequencing used peripheral blood, obtained on day 0 of AZD1222 vaccination. The receptor set was obtained from an adult in good health. The conserved cysteine and the conserved F or W are not part of the CDR3 here.

j_gene: TRBJ1-5; v_gene: TRBV2; CDR3aa: ASKWGEGQPQH
j_gene: TRBJ1-5; v_gene: TRBV15; CDR3aa: ATSRDTGAAQPQH
j_gene: TRBJ2-7; v_gene: TRBV5-1; CDR3aa: ASSLTGTDTYEQY
j_gene: TRBJ2-7; v_gene: TRBV19; CDR3aa: ASRPAGTTYEQY
j_gene: TRBJ2-1; v_gene: TRBV27; CDR3aa: ASRPGTLGGNEQF
j_gene: TRBJ1-5; v_gene: TRBV7-6; CDR3aa: ASSLAADQPQH
j_gene: TRBJ2-7; v_gene: TRBV28; CDR3aa: ASSLGGGSSYEQY
j_gene: TRBJ1-2; v_gene: TRBV29-1; CDR3aa: SVGRTGLAYGYT
j_gene: TRBJ2-1; v_gene: TRBV5-5; CDR3aa: ASSLGISGPPGNEQF
j_gene: TRBJ2-3; v_gene: TRBV10-3; CDR3aa: ATRGGGRTDTQY
j_gene: TRBJ1-4; v_gene: TRBV2; CDR3aa: ASSEEVGNEKLF
j_gene: TRBJ1-1; v_gene: TRBV5-1; CDR3aa: ASSLATGSEGTEAF
j_gene: TRBJ1-2; v_gene: TRBV5-4; CDR3aa: ASSLDQVANYGYT
j_gene: TRBJ2-7; v_gene: TRBV14; CDR3aa: ASSQGRGTSGYEQY
j_gene: TRBJ1-2; v_gene: TRBV9; CDR3aa: ASSAGTHNYGYT
j_gene: TRBJ2-1; v_gene: TRBV5-1; CDR3aa: ASSLAEGNEQF
j_gene: TRBJ1-2; v_gene: TRBV15; CDR3aa: ATSRDLYYGYT
j_gene: TRBJ1-1; v_gene: TRBV28; CDR3aa: ASSPIVRQAHNMNTEAF
j_gene: TRBJ1-1; v_gene: TRBV29-1; CDR3aa: SVGYRENTEAF
j_gene: TRBJ2-6; v_gene: TRBV19; CDR3aa: ASSSTGSGANVLT
j_gene: TRBJ2-7; v_gene: TRBV9; CDR3aa: ASSAGLARIEQY
j_gene: TRBJ1-5; v_gene: TRBV6-5; CDR3aa: ASSPGGYGNQPQH
j_gene: TRBJ2-7; v_gene: TRBV6-5; CDR3aa: ASSLPRGEQY
j_gene: TRBJ1-1; v_gene: TRBV19; CDR3aa: ASSPWGGEAF
j_gene: TRBJ2-5; v_gene: TRBV9; CDR3aa: ASSRDPKRGETQY
j_gene: TRBJ1-2; v_gene: TRBV7-2; CDR3aa: ASTQGRGRNYGYT
j_gene: TRBJ2-7; v_gene: TRBV3-1/TRBV3-2; CDR3aa: ASSQVKGPRNEQY
j_gene: TRBJ1-1; v_gene: TRBV7-9; CDR3aa: ASSLVLSGNTEAF
j_gene: TRBJ1-5; v_gene: TRBV10-3; CDR3aa: AISEVPGNSNQPQH
j_gene: TRBJ1-1; v_gene: TRBV9; CDR3aa: ASSVRGVGITEAF
j_gene: TRBJ2-7; v_gene: TRBV5-1; CDR3aa: ASSGTGYEQY
j_gene: TRBJ1-4; v_gene: TRBV5-1; CDR3aa: ASSRTGSTGSTNEKLF
j_gene: TRBJ2-2; v_gene: TRBV18; CDR3aa: ASSPLLAGENTGELF
j_gene: TRBJ1-1; v_gene: TRBV5-1; CDR3aa: ASSSQGVSNTEAF
j_gene: TRBJ2-3; v_gene: TRBV6-5; CDR3aa: ASSQTSGATDTQY
j_gene: TRBJ2-1; v_gene: TRBV5-4; CDR3aa: ASSFSAGGQNEQF
j_gene: TRBJ1-1; v_gene: TRBV4-2; CDR3aa: ASSSTWGRGDTEAF
j_gene: TRBJ2-2; v_gene: TRBV7-2; CDR3aa: ASSRQGPNTGELF
j_gene: TRBJ1-4; v_gene: TRBV28; CDR3aa: ASGDSVTNEKLF
j_gene: TRBJ2-3; v_gene: TRBV9; CDR3aa: ASSATGGAGTDTQY
j_gene: TRBJ2-7; v_gene: TRBV18; CDR3aa: ASSPGLEDEQY
j_gene: TRBJ2-3; v_gene: TRBV28; CDR3aa: ASSLIWKNMGEDTQY
j_gene: TRBJ1-5; v_gene: TRBV11-3; CDR3aa: ASSSPPTQH
j_gene: TRBJ2-6; v_gene: TRBV27; CDR3aa: ASSLWPGRGANVLT
j_gene: TRBJ2-5; v_gene: TRBV5-6; CDR3aa: ASSFQPLKETQY
j_gene: TRBJ1-2; v_gene: TRBV7-2; CDR3aa: ASTLGRSYGYT
j_gene: TRBJ1-1; v_gene: TRBV7-9; CDR3aa: ASSLMGNMNTEAF
j_gene: TRBJ2-1; v_gene: TRBV7-2; CDR3aa: ASSLAGLAEGEQF
j_gene: TRBJ2-7; v_gene: TRBV5-5; CDR3aa: ASSVDGSYEQY
j_gene: TRBJ2-7; v_gene: TRBV5-1; CDR3aa: ASSSRVSYEQY
j_gene: TRBJ2-7; v_gene: TRBV5-8; CDR3aa: ASSLGTLVLSYEQY
j_gene: TRBJ1-5; v_gene: TRBV2; CDR3aa: ASSEARDLPGNQPQH
j_gene: TRBJ2-1; v_gene: TRBV9; CDR3aa: ASSRGPDRRDNEQF
j_gene: TRBJ1-2; v_gene: TRBV25-1; CDR3aa: ASSVEGTLLHGYT